In its sample, the clone carrying this T cell receptor beta chain was seen many times. Unique molecular identifiers were added to individual cDNA molecules. TCRdb reprocessed the 5' RACE reads via MiXCR and lists one record per CDR3 protein. Of 40,000 or so distinct CDR3 sequences listed, 5.5% are singletons. This sample stems from a study of early T cells in non-severe SARS-CoV-2 infection. Study at large: With bulk RNA from unsorted whole blood as input, sequencing yielded unpaired chains.

In germline, CDR1 is SGDLS, CDR2 YYNGEE. The V and J ends lost 4 bases and 0 bases respectively, with 15 bases between them. The CDR3 has 16 amino acids. The chain couples TRBV9 to TRBJ2-3; D possibly corresponds to TRBD2 (6 bases). The sequence was collected from an adult who was a healthcare worker with PCR-confirmed SARS-CoV-2 infection or an uninfected control (not recorded which). Sample: whole blood, taken at baseline. Here the CDR3 reads CASSPQVAASTDTQYF. CDR3 in DNA: TGTGCCAGCAGCCCCCAGGTAGCGGCTAGCACAGATACGCAGTATTTT.